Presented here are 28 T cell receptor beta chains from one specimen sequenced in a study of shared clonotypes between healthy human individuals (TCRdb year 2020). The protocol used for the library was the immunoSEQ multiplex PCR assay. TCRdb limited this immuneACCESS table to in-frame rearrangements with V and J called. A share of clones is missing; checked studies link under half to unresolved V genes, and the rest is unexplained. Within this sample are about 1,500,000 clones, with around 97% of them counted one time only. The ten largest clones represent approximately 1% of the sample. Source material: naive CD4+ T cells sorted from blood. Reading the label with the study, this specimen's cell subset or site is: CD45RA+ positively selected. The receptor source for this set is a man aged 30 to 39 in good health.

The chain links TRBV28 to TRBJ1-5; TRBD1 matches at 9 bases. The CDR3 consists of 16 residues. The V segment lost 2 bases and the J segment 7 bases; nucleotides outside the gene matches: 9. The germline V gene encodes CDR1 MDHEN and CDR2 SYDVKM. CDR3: CASSLTTGGLGQPQHF. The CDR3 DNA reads TGTGCCAGCAGTTTAACGACAGGGGGTCTAGGACAGCCCCAGCATTTT.

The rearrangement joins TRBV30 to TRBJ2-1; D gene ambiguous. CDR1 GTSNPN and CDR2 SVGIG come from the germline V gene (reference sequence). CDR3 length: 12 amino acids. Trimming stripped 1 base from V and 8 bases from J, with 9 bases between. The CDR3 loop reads CAWSAVGDEQFF. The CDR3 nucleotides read TGTGCCTGGAGTGCCGTTGGGGATGAGCAGTTCTTC. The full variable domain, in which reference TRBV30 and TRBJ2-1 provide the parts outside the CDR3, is SQTIHQWPATLVQPVGSPLSLECTVEGTSNPNLYWYRQAAGRGLQLLFYSVGIGQISSEVPQNLSASRPQDRQFILSSKKLLLSDSGFYLCAWSAVGDEQFFGPGTRLTVL.

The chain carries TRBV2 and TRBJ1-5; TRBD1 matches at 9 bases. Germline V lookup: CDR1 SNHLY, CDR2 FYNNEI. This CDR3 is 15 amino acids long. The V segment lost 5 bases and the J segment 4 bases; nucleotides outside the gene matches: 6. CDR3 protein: CASSTQGAVNQPQHF. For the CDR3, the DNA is TGTGCCAGCAGTACACAGGGGGCCGTGAATCAGCCCCAGCATTTT.

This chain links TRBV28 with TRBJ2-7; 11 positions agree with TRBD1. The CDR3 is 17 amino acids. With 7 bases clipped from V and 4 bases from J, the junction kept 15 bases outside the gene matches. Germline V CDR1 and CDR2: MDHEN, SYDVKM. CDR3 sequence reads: CASTSISWTGGSYEQYF. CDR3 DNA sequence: TGTGCCAGCACCTCCATCTCCTGGACAGGGGGCTCTTACGAGCAGTACTTC.

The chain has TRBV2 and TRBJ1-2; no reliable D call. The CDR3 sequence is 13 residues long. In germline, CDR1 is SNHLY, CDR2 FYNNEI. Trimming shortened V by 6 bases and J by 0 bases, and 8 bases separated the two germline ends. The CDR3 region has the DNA TGTGCCAGCAGCCAGAGGACTAACTATGGCTACACCTTC. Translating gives CASSQRTNYGYTF.

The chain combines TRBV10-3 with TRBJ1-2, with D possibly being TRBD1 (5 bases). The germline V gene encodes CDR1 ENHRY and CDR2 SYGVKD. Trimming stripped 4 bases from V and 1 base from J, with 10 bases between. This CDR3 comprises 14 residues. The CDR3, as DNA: TGTGCCATCAGTGGTGAGACAGATAACTATGGCTACACCTTC. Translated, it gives CAISGETDNYGYTF.

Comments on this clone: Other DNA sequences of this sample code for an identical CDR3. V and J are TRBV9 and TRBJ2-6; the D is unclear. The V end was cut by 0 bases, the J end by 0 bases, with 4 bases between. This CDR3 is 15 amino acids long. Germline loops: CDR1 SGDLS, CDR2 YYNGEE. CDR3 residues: CASSVGPSGANVLTF. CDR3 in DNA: TGTGCCAGCAGCGTAGGCCCCTCTGGGGCCAACGTCCTGACTTTC.

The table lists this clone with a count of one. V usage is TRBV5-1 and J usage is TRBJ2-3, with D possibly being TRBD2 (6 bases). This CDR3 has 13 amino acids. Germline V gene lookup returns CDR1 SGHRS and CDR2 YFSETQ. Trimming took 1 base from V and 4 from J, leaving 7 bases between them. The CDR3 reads CASSLWRADTQYF. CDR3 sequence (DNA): TGCGCCAGCAGCTTGTGGAGGGCAGATACGCAGTATTTT. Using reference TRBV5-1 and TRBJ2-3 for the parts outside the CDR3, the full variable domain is KAGVTQTPRYLIKTRGQQVTLSCSPISGHRSVSWYQQTPGQGLQFLFEYFSETQRNKGNFPGRFSGRQFSNSRSEMNVSTLELGDSALYLCASSLWRADTQYFGPGTRLTVL.

CDR3 in DNA: TGCGCCAGCAGCCAAGATCAGCCTCGAGGGAGACCTAGCGAGCAGTACTTC. Translated: CASSQDQPRGRPSEQYF. The rearrangement links TRBV4-1 to TRBJ2-7; possibly TRBD2 for D (5 bases). Trimming cost V 0 bases and J 6 bases, with 21 bases left between them. Per the germline V gene, CDR1 is MGHRA and CDR2 is YSYEKL. CDR3 length: 17 amino acids.

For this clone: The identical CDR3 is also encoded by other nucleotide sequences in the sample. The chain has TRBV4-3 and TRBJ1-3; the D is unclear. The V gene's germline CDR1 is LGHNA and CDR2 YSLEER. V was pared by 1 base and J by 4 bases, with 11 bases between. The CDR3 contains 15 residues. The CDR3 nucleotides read TGCGCCAGCAGCCAAGGGCTGTCCTCCGGAAACACCATATATTTT. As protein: CASSQGLSSGNTIYF.

The CDR3 DNA sequence: TGTGCCAGCAGTTCTCCCCCTCCGGCTTCCGACTATGGCTACACCTTC. Its protein product is CASSSPPPASDYGYTF. The chain recombines TRBV7-9 with TRBJ1-2; D not certain. Germline loops: CDR1 SEHNR, CDR2 FQNEAQ (reference sequence). The CDR3 consists of 16 residues. Trimming took 6 bases from V and 3 from J, leaving 20 bases between them.

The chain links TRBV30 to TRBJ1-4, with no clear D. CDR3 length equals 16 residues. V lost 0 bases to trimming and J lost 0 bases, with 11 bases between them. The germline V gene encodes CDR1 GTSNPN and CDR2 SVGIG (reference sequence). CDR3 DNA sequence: TGTGCCTGGAGTGTCGGTTCGGCAGCAACTAATGAAAAACTGTTTTTT. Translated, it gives CAWSVGSAATNEKLFF.

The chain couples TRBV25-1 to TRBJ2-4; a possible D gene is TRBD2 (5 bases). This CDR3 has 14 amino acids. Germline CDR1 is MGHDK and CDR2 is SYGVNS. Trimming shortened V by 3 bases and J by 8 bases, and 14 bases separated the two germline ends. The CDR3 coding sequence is TGTGCCAGCAGTGACCCGGGATCCACGGACATTCAGTACTTC. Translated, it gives CASSDPGSTDIQYF.

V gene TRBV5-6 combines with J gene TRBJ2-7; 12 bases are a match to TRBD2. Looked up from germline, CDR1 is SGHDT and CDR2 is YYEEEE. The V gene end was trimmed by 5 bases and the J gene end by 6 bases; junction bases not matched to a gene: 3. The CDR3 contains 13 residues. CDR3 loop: CASRPGLAGEQYF. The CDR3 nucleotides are TGTGCCAGCAGACCGGGACTAGCGGGCGAGCAGTACTTC.

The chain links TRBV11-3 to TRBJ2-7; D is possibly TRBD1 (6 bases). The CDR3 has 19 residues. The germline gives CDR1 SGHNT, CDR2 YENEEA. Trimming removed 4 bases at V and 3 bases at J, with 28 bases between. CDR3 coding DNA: TGTGCCAGCAGCTCTCCGGGACACCCACCGGGATCGAGATTCTACGAGCAGTACTTC. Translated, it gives CASSSPGHPPGSRFYEQYF.

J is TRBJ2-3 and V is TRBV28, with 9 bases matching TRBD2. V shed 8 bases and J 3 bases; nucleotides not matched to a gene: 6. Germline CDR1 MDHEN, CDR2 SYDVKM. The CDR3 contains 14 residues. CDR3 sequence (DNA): TGTGCCAGCCGAATAGCGGGGGTTACAGATACGCAGTATTTT. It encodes CASRIAGVTDTQYF. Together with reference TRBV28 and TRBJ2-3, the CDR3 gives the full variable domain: DVKVTQSSRYLVKRTGEKVFLECVQDMDHENMFWYRQDPGLGLRLIYFSYDVKMKEKGDIPEGYSVSREKKERFSLILESASTNQTSMYLCASRIAGVTDTQYFGPGTRLTVL.

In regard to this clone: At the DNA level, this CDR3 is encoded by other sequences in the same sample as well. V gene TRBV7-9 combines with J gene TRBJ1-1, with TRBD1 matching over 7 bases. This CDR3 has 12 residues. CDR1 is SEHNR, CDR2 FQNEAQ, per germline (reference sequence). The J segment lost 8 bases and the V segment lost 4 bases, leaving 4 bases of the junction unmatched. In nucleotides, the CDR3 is TGTGCCAGCAGCTCTGGGACAGCCGAAGCTTTCTTT. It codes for CASSSGTAEAFF.

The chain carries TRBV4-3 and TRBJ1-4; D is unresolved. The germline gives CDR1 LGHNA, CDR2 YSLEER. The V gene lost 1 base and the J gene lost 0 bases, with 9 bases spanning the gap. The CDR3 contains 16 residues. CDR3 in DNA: TGCGCCAGCAGCCAAGGTCTCAGAGCAACTAATGAAAAACTGTTTTTT. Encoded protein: CASSQGLRATNEKLFF.

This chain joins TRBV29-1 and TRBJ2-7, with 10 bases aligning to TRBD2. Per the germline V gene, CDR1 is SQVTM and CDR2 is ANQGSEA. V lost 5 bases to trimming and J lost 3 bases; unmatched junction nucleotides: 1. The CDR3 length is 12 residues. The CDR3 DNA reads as TGCAGCGTTTCTAGCGGGAGCTACGAGCAGTACTTC. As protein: CSVSSGSYEQYF.

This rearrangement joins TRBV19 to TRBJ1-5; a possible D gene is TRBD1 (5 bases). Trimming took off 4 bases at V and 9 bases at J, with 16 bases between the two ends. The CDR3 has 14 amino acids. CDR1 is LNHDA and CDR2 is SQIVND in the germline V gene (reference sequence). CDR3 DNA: TGTGCCAGTAGTAACAGGTGGGGCGGGGCGCCCCAGCATTTT. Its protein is CASSNRWGGAPQHF. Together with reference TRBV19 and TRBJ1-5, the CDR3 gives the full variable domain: DGGITQSPKYLFRKEGQNVTLSCEQNLNHDAMYWYRQDPGQGLRLIYYSQIVNDFQKGDIAEGYSVSREKKESFPLTVTSAQKNPTAFYLCASSNRWGGAPQHFGDGTRLSIL.

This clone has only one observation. DNA for the CDR3: TGTGCCAGCAGTTACCCTAATCAGCCCCAGCATTTT. It codes for CASSYPNQPQHF. V gene TRBV5-4 combines with J gene TRBJ1-5; D gene unclear. The germline V gene encodes CDR1 SGHNT and CDR2 YYREEE (reference sequence). This CDR3 has 12 amino acids. Trimming removed 5 bases at V and 4 bases at J, with 7 bases between.

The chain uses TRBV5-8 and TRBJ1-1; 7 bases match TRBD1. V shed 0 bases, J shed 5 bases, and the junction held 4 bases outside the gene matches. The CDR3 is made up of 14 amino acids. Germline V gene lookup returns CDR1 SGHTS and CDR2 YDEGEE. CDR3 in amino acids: CASSLVRGQTEAFF. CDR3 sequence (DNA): TGTGCCAGCAGCTTGGTGAGGGGGCAGACTGAAGCTTTCTTT.

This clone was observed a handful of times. The DNA for the CDR3 is TGTGCCAGCAGCCACTCGGAAACCTACGAGCAGTACTTC. Amino acid sequence: CASSHSETYEQYF. This sequence joins TRBV7-9 and TRBJ2-7; D gene ambiguous. The ends were cut back, 5 bases at V and 2 bases at J, with 10 bases in the middle. Germline loops: CDR1 SEHNR, CDR2 FQNEAQ (reference sequence). This CDR3 comprises 13 residues.

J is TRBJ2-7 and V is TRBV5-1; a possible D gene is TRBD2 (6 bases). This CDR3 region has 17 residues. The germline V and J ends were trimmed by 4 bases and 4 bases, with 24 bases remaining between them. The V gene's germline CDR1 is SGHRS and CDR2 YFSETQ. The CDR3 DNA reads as TGCGCCAGCAGCACACGCCGGGACTTGCGCGGTGGGTACGAGCAGTACTTC. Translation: CASSTRRDLRGGYEQYF.

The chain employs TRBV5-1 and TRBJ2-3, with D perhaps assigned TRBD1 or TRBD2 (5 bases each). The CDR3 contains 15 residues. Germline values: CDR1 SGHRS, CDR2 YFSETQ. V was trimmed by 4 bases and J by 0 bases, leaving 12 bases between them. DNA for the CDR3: TGCGCCAGCAGCGTGACGGGACGGAGCACAGATACGCAGTATTTT. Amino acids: CASSVTGRSTDTQYF.

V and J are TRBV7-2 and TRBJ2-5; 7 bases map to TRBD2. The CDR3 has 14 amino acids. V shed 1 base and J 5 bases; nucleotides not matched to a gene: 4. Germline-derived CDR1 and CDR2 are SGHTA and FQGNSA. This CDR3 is CASSLGGRMETQYF. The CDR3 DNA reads TGTGCCAGCAGCTTAGGCGGGAGAATGGAGACCCAGTACTTC.

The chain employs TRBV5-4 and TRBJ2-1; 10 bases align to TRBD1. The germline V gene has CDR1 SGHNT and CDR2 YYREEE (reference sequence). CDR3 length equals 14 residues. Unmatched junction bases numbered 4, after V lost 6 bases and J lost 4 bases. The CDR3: CASTMGQGYNEQFF. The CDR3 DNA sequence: TGTGCCAGCACCATGGGACAGGGGTACAATGAGCAGTTCTTC.

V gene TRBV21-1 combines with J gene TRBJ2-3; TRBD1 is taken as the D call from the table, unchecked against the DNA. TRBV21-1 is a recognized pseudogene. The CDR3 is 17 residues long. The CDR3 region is CASSKFLVCRVTDTQYF. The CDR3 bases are TGTGCCAGCAGCAAATTCCTGGTCTGCAGGGTCACAGATACGCAGTATTTT.